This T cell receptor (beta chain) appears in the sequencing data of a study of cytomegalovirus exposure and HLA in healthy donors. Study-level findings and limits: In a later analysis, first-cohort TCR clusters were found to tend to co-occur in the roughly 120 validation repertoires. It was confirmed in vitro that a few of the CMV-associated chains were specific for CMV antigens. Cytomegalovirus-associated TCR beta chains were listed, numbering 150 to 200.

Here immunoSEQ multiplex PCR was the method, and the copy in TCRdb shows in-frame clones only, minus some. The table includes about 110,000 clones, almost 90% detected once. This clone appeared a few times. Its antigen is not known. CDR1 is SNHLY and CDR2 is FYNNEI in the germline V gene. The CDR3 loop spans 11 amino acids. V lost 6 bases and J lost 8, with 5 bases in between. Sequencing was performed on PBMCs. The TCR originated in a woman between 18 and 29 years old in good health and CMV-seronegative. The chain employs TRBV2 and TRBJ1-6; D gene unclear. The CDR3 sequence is CASREDSPLHF. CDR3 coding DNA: TGTGCCAGCAGGGAGGATTCACCCCTCCACTTT. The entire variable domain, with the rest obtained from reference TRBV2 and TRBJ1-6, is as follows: EPEVTQTPSHQVTQMGQEVILRCVPISNHLYFYWYRQILGQKVEFLVSFYNNEISEKSEIFDDQFSVERPDGSNFTLKIRSTKLEDSAMYFCASREDSPLHFGNGTRLTVT.